The 15 T cell receptor beta chains given below trace back to one sample, sequenced in a study of cytomegalovirus exposure and HLA in healthy donors. Amplification used 60 Vbeta primers and 13 Jbeta primers. The protocol was immunoSEQ multiplex PCR, while the TCRdb copy is restricted to in-frame clones and leaves out a portion. The sample lists 100,000 to 150,000 clones, around 69% occurring once. What was sequenced was PBMCs. These receptors were obtained from a human donor in good health.

The chain joins TRBV7-6 to TRBJ2-7; 12 nucleotides line up with TRBD2. The length of the CDR3 is 18 residues. V shed 0 bases and J 2 bases; nucleotides not matched to a gene: 8. Germline assignment: CDR1 SGHVS and CDR2 FNYEAQ. In DNA form, the CDR3 reads TGTGCCAGCAGCTTAGCCGCCGGACTAGCGGGAAATACCTACGAGCAGTACTTC. Its protein is CASSLAAGLAGNTYEQYF.

This clone showed up just a few times. The V call is TRBV18, the J call TRBJ2-7; TRBD2 agrees at 9 bases. The CDR3 spans 14 residues. V lost 3 bases to trimming and J lost 2 bases; unmatched junction nucleotides: 2. Germline CDR1 is KGHSH and CDR2 is LQKENI. Here the CDR3 DNA reads TGTGCCAGCTCACCCCTAGCGGGGACCTACGAGCAGTACTTC. This encodes CASSPLAGTYEQYF.

Only a few counts were recorded for this clone. A read error may account for a junction end that differs from germline. The V call is TRBV7-9, the J call TRBJ2-7; 8 bases map to TRBD1. CDR3 length: 13 amino acids. Germline values: CDR1 SEHNR, CDR2 FQNEAQ (reference sequence). CDR3 sequence: CASSQRTGREQYF. The CDR3, as DNA: TGCGCCAGCAGCCAACGGACAGGGCGCGAGCAGTACTTC. The variable domain in full, completed from reference TRBV7-9 and TRBJ2-7, reads DTGVSQNPRHKITKRGQNVTFRCDPISEHNRLYWYRQTLGQGPEFLTYFQNEAQLEKSRLLSDRFSAERPKGSFSTLEIQRTEQGDSAMYLCASSQRTGREQYFGPGTRLTVT.

The chain couples TRBV28 to TRBJ2-3; TRBD1 matches 8 bases. Germline-derived CDR1 and CDR2 are MDHEN and SYDVKM. Unmatched junction bases numbered 9, after V lost 5 bases and J lost 2 bases. The CDR3 is 16 residues long. The CDR3 region is CASSPRDRTYTDTQYF. Here the CDR3 DNA reads TGTGCCAGCAGTCCCCGGGACAGGACTTACACAGATACGCAGTATTTT.

The genes are TRBV5-1 and TRBJ2-7, with TRBD2 matching 8 bases. With 0 bases clipped from V and 7 bases from J, the junction kept 6 bases outside the gene matches. Germline V lookup: CDR1 SGHRS, CDR2 YFSETQ. The CDR3 totals 14 residues. The CDR3 spells CASSLEGLAGEQYF. The CDR3 coding sequence is TGCGCCAGCAGCTTGGAGGGCTTAGCGGGAGAGCAGTACTTC.

V gene TRBV6-1 combines with J gene TRBJ1-1, with D tentatively TRBD1 (6 bases). Germline lookup yields CDR1 MNHNS and CDR2 SASEGT. This CDR3 is built from 13 residues. V lost 5 bases and J lost 8, with 15 bases in between. The CDR3 loop reads CASSRGGGREAFF. CDR3 bases: TGTGCCAGCAGTAGGGGCGGGGGGCGCGAAGCTTTCTTT.

V is TRBV9 and J is TRBJ2-3, with D possibly TRBD2 on 6 matching bases. The CDR3 totals 12 residues. Germline CDR1 is SGDLS and CDR2 is YYNGEE. V was pared by 4 bases and J by 6 bases, with 9 bases between. This chain's CDR3 is CASSPRGDTQYF. Here the CDR3 DNA reads TGTGCCAGCAGCCCCCGGGGGGATACGCAGTATTTT.

This clone was recorded a few times. The rearrangement joins TRBV5-4 to TRBJ2-6; weak D call: TRBD1 (9 bases). There are 18 residues in the CDR3. V gave up 4 bases and J gave up 2 bases, with 19 bases separating them. In germline, CDR1 is SGHNT, CDR2 YYREEE (reference sequence). Here the CDR3 DNA reads TGTGCCAGCAGCCGGGGGGGACAGGGCTCCGCTGGGGCCAACGTCCTGACTTTC. Protein product: CASSRGGQGSAGANVLTF.

The chain uses TRBV11-2 and TRBJ2-7; 11 positions match TRBD2. The CDR3 has 18 amino acids. J gave up 2 bases and V 2 bases, and 11 bases lay outside the gene matches. Germline values: CDR1 SGHAT, CDR2 FQNNGV. CDR3 in DNA: TGTGCCAGCAGCTTATTAACCTCTAGCGGGAGGAACCCCTACGAGCAGTACTTC. Its protein is CASSLLTSSGRNPYEQYF.

This chain connects TRBV5-1 to TRBJ2-1, with D uncertain. CDR3 size: 15 residues. With 0 bases removed from V and 2 bases from J, the gap between germline ends came to 9 bases. Germline lookup yields CDR1 SGHRS and CDR2 YFSETQ. The DNA for the CDR3 is TGCGCCAGCAGCTTGGGTCAGGCCGCCTACAATGAGCAGTTCTTC. Translating gives CASSLGQAAYNEQFF.

The chain has TRBV5-4 and TRBJ2-4, with 7 bases matching TRBD1. The junction had 10 bases not matched to a gene; V was cut back by 4 bases and J by 0 bases. Germline V gene data show CDR1 as SGHNT and CDR2 as YYREEE (reference sequence). CDR3 size: 17 residues. The CDR3 sequence: CASSDGTGVGAKNIQYF. The CDR3 nucleotides are TGTGCCAGCAGCGACGGCACAGGGGTAGGAGCCAAAAACATTCAGTACTTC.

The chain carries TRBV6-1 and TRBJ2-7; possible D gene TRBD2, 6 bases. Trimming removed 6 bases at V and 0 bases at J, with 12 bases between. The CDR3 spans 14 residues. Germline V gene sequence: CDR1 MNHNS, CDR2 SASEGT. The CDR3 reads CASSRDLSSYEQYF. For the CDR3, the DNA is TGTGCCAGCAGCCGGGACTTATCCTCCTACGAGCAGTACTTC.

This clone turned up a few times. The chain employs TRBV30 and TRBJ2-7, with D perhaps matching TRBD1 (5 bases). V gave up 0 bases and J gave up 1 base, with 16 bases separating them. The CDR3 spans 16 residues. Per the germline V gene, CDR1 is GTSNPN and CDR2 is SVGIG (reference sequence). The DNA for the CDR3 is TGTGCCTGGAGTGTACGGAGACAGCCACTATCCTACGAGCAGTACTTC. This translates into CAWSVRRQPLSYEQYF.

V usage is TRBV7-2 and J usage is TRBJ2-7; D might be TRBD1 (6 bases). Germline V gene lookup returns CDR1 SGHTA and CDR2 FQGNSA. V lost 5 bases, J lost 3 bases, and 17 bases lay in between. The CDR3 spans 15 residues. The CDR3 DNA reads as TGTGCCAGCAGCACCGCGACAGGAGTGAACTACGAGCAGTACTTC. It translates to CASSTATGVNYEQYF.

The V gene is TRBV7-3, the J gene TRBJ2-5, with a weak D call TRBD2 (5 bases). The assigned J gene may be wrong: the sequence end matches TRBJ2-7 better. The CDR3 totals 14 residues. Germline values: CDR1 SGHTA, CDR2 FQGTGA. This chain's CDR3 is CASSLNPGKYEQYF. Written as DNA, the CDR3 is TGTGCCAGCAGCTTAAATCCGGGGAAGTACGAGCAGTACTTC.